This T cell receptor (beta chain) was captured by sequencing in a study of T and B cells in COVID-19 patients. This clonotype is judged medium-sized. Each TRB amplification used about 250-550 ng of genomic DNA from blood. BIOMED2 TRB-A/B primer pools were used in multiplex TRB PCR. TCRdb used MiXCR to reprocess the multiplex PCR reads, holding one entry per CDR3 protein. The sample yields some 13,000 distinct CDR3 sequences, about 25% seen once. Sequenced sample: blood. The sequence came from a human donor who had recovered from COVID-19.

In DNA form, the CDR3 reads TGTGCCAGCAGCTCGGGAGGCGAGCAGTTCTTC. Translation: CASSSGGEQFF. The V call is TRBV6-5, the J call TRBJ2-1, with 7 bases matching TRBD2. This CDR3 contains 11 residues. Germline CDR1 reads MNHEY; CDR2 reads SVGAGI. V lost 6 bases, J lost 10 bases, and 3 bases stayed unmatched.